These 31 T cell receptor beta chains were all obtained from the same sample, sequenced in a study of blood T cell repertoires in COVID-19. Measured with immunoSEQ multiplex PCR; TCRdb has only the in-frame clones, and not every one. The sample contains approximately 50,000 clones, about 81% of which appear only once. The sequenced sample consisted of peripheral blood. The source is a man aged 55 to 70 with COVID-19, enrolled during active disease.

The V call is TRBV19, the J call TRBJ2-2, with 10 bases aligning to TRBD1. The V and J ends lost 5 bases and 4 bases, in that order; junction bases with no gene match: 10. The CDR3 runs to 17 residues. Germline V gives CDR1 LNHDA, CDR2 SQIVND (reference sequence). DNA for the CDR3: TGTGCCAGTAGTCTCCGGGACAGGGGCTCGGCCACCGGGGAGCTGTTTTTT. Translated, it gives CASSLRDRGSATGELFF.

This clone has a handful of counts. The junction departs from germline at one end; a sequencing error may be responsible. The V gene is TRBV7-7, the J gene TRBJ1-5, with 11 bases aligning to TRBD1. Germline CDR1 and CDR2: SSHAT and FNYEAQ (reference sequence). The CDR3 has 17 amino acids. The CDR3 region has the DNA TGTGCTAGCAGCTTAGAGGGGGACAGGGGGAAGAATCAGCCCCAGCATTTT. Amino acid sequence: CASSLEGDRGKNQPQHF.

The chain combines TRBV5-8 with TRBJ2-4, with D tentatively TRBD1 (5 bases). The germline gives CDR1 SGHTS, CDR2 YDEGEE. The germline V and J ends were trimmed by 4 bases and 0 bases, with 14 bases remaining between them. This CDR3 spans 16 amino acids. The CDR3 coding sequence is TGTGCCAGCAGCCAAGGACAATTGGTAGCCAAAAACATTCAGTACTTC. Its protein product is CASSQGQLVAKNIQYF.

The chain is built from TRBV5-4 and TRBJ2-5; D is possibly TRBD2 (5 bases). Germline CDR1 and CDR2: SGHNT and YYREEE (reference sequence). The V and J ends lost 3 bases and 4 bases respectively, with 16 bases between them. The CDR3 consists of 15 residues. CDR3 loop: CASSYADGVLETQYF. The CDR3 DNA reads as TGTGCCAGCAGCTACGCCGACGGGGTCCTAGAGACCCAGTACTTC.

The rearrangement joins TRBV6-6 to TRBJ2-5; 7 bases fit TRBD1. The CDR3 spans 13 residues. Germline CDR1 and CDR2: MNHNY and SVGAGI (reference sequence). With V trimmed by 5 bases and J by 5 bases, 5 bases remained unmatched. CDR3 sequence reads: CASSIQGIETQYF. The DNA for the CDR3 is TGTGCCAGCAGTATACAGGGGATCGAGACCCAGTACTTC.

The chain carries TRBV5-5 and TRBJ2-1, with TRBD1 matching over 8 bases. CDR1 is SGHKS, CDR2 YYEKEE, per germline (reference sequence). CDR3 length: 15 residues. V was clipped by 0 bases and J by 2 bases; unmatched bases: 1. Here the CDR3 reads CASSLEQGAYNEQFF. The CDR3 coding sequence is TGTGCCAGCAGCTTGGAACAGGGGGCCTACAATGAGCAGTTCTTC.

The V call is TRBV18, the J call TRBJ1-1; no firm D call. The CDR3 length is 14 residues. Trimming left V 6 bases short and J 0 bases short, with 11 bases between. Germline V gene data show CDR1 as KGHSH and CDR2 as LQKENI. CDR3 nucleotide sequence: TGTGCCAGCTCCCCCGCGGTCGTGAACACTGAAGCTTTCTTT. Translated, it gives CASSPAVVNTEAFF.

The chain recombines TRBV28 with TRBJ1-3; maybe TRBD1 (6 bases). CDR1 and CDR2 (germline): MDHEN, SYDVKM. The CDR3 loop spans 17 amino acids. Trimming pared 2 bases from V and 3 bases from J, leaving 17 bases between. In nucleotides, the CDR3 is TGTGCCAGCAGTTTACCCGGGGGGCAGGGCAGTGGAAACACCATATATTTT. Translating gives CASSLPGGQGSGNTIYF.

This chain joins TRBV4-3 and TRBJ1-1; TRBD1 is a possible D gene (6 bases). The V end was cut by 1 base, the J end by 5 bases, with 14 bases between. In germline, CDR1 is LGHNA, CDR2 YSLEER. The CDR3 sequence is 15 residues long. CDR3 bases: TGCGCCAGCAGCCAAGGGAACAGGGTAGGAACTGAAGCTTTCTTT. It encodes CASSQGNRVGTEAFF.

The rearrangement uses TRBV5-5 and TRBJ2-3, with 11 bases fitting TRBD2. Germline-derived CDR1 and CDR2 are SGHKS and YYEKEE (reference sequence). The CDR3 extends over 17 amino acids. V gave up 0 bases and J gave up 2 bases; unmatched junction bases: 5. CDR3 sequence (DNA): TGTGCCAGCAGCTTGGAGGCTAGCGGGGGGTACACAGATACGCAGTATTTT. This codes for CASSLEASGGYTDTQYF. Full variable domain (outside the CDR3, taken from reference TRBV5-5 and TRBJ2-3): DAGVTQSPTHLIKTRGQQVTLRCSPISGHKSVSWYQQVLGQGPQFIFQYYEKEERGRGNFPDRFSARQFPNYSSELNVNALLLGDSALYLCASSLEASGGYTDTQYFGPGTRLTVL.

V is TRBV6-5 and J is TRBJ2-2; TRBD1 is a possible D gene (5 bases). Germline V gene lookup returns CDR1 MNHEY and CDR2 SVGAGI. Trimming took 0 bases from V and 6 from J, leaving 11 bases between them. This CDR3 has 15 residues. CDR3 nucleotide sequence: TGTGCCAGCAGTTACTCAGGGGCCTCCTCCGGGGAGCTGTTTTTT. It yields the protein CASSYSGASSGELFF.

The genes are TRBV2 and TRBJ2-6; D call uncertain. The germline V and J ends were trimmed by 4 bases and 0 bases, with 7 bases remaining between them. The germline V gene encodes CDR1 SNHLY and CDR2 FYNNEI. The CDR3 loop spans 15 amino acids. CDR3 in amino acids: CASSGSRSGANVLTF. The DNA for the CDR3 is TGTGCCAGCAGTGGTAGCCGCTCTGGGGCCAACGTCCTGACTTTC.

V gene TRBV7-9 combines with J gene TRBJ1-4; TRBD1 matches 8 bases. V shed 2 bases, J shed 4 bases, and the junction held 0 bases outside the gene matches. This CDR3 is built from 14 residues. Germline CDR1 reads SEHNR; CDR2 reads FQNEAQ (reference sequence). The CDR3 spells CASSLTGGNEKLFF. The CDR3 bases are TGTGCCAGCAGCTTAACAGGGGGTAATGAAAAACTGTTTTTT.

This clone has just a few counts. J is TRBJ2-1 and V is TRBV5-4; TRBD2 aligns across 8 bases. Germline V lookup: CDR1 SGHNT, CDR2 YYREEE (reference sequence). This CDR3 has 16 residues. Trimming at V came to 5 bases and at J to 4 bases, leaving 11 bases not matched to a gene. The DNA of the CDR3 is TGTGCCAGCAGTCACCCTACAGCGGGGGTTTACAATGAGCAGTTCTTC. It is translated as CASSHPTAGVYNEQFF.

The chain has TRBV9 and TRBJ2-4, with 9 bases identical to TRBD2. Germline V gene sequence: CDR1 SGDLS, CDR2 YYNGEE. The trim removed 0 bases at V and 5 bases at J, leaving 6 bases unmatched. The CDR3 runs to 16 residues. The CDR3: CASSVDAGGLENIQYF. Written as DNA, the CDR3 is TGTGCCAGCAGCGTAGACGCGGGGGGGCTGGAAAACATTCAGTACTTC.

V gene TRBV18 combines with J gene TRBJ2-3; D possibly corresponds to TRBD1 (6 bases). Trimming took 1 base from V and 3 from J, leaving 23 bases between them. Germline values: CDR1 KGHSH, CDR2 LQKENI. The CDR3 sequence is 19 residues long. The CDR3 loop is CASSPQQGLATASTDTQYF. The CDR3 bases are TGTGCCAGCTCACCACAGCAGGGGCTAGCCACGGCCTCTACAGATACGCAGTATTTT. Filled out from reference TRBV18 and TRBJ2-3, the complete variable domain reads NAGVMQNPRHLVRRRGQEARLRCSPMKGHSHVYWYRQLPEEGLKFMVYLQKENIIDESGMPKERFSAEFPKEGPSILRIQQVVRGDSAAYFCASSPQQGLATASTDTQYFGPGTRLTVL.

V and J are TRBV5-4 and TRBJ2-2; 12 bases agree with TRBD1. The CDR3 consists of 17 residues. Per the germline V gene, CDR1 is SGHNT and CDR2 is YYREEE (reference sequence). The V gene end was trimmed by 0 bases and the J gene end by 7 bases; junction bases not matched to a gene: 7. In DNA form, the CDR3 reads TGTGCCAGCAGCTTGGGAGGGACAGGGGGCGTGCACGGGGAGCTGTTTTTT. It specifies CASSLGGTGGVHGELFF.

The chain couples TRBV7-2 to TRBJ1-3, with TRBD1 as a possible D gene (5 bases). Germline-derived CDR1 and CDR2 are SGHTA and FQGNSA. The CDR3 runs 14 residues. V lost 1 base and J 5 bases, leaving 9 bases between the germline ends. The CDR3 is CASSLDTGRNTIYF. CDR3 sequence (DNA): TGTGCCAGCAGCTTAGATACAGGACGAAACACCATATATTTT. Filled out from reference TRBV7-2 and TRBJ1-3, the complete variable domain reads GAGVSQSPSNKVTEKGKDVELRCDPISGHTALYWYRQSLGQGLEFLIYFQGNSAPDKSGLPSDRFSAERTGGSVSTLTIQRTQQEDSAVYLCASSLDTGRNTIYFGEGSWLTVV.

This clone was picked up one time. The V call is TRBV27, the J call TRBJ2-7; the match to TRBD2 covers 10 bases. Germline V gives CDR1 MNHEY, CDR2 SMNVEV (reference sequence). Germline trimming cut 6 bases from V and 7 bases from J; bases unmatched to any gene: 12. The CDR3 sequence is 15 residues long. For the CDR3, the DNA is TGTGCCAGCAGAGCCGCAGAGCGGGGGGGTCTTGAGCAGTACTTC. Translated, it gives CASRAAERGGLEQYF.

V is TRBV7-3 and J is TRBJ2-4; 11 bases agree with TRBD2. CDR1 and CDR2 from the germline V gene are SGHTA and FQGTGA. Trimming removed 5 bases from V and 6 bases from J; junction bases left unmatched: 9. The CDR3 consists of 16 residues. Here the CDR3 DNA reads TGTGCCAGCAGCCCCACTAGCGGGGGAGAGGGAAACATTCAGTACTTC. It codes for CASSPTSGGEGNIQYF.

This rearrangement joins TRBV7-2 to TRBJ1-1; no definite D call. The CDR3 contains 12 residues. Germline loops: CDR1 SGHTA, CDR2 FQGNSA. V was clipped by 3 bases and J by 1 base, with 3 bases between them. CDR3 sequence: CASSFGNTEAFF. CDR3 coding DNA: TGTGCCAGCAGCTTCGGGAACACTGAAGCTTTCTTT.

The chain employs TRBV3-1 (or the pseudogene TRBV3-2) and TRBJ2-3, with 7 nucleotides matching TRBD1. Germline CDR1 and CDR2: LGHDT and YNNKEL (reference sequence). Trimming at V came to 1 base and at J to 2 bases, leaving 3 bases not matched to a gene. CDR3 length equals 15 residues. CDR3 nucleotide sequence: TGTGCCAGCAGCCAAGGACAGGGCCCCACAGATACGCAGTATTTT. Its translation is CASSQGQGPTDTQYF.

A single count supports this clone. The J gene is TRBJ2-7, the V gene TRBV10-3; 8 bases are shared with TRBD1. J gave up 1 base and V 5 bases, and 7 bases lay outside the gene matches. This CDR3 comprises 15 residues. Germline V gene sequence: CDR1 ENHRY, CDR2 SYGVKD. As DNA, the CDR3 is TGTGCCATCAGTCAAGGGACAGGTAATTCCTACGAGCAGTACTTC. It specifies CAISQGTGNSYEQYF.

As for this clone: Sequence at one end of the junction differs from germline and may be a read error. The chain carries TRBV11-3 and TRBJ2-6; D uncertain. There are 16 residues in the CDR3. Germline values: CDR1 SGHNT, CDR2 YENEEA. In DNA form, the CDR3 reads TGTGCCAGCAGCCTAGACGCAGGTGCTGGGGCCAACGTCCTGACTTTC. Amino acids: CASSLDAGAGANVLTF.

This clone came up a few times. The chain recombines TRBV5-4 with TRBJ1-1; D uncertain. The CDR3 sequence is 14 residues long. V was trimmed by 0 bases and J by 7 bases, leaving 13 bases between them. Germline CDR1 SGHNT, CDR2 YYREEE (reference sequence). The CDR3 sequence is CASSLERERGEAFF. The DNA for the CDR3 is TGTGCCAGCAGCTTGGAGAGGGAAAGAGGTGAAGCTTTCTTT.

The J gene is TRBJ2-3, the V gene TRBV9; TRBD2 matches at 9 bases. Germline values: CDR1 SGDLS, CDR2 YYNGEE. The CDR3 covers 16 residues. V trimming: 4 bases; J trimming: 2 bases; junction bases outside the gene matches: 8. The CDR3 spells CASSLRAGGITDTQYF. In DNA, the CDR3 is TGTGCCAGCAGCTTAAGGGCGGGAGGGATCACAGATACGCAGTATTTT.

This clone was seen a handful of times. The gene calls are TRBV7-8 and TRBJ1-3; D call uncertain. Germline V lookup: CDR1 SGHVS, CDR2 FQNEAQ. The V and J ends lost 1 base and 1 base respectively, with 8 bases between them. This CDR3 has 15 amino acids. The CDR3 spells CASSLEILSGNTIYF. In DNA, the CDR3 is TGTGCCAGCAGCTTAGAGATTCTATCTGGAAACACCATATATTTT.

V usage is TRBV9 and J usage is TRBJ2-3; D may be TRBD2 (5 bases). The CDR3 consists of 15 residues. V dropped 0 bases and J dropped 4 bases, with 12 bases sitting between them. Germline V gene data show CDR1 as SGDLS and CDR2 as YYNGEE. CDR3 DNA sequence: TGTGCCAGCAGCGTAGGGCTAGCTGGAGCAGATACGCAGTATTTT. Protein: CASSVGLAGADTQYF. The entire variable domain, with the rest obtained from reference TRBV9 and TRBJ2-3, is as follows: DSGVTQTPKHLITATGQRVTLRCSPRSGDLSVYWYQQSLDQGLQFLIQYYNGEERAKGNILERFSAQQFPDLHSELNLSSLELGDSALYFCASSVGLAGADTQYFGPGTRLTVL.

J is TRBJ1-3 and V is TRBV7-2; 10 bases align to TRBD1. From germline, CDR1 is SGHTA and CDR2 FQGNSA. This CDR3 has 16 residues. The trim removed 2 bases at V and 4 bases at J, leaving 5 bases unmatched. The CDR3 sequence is CASSLFGTGVGNTIYF. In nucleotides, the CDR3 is TGTGCCAGCAGCTTATTCGGGACAGGGGTAGGAAACACCATATATTTT. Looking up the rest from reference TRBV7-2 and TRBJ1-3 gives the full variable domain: GAGVSQSPSNKVTEKGKDVELRCDPISGHTALYWYRQSLGQGLEFLIYFQGNSAPDKSGLPSDRFSAERTGGSVSTLTIQRTQQEDSAVYLCASSLFGTGVGNTIYFGEGSWLTVV.

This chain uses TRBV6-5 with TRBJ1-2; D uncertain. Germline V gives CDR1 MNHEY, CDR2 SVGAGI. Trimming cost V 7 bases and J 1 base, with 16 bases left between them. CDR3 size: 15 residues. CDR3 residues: CASTVLSRVNYGYTF. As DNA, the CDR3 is TGTGCCAGCACGGTCCTCTCCCGGGTTAACTATGGCTACACCTTC.

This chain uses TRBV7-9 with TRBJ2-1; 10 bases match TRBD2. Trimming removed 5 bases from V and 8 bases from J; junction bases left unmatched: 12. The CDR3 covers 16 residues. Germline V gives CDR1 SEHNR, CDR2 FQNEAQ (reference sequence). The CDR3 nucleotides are TGTGCCAGCAGCCCATTCAGCGGGAGGGCCCTCGATGAGCAGTTCTTC. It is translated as CASSPFSGRALDEQFF.